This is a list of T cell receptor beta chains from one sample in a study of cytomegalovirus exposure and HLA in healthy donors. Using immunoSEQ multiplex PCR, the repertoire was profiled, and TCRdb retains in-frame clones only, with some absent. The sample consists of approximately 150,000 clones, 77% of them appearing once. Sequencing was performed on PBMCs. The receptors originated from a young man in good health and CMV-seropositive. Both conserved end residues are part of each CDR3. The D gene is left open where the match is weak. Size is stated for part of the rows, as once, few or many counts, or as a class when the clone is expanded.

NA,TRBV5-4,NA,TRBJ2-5,TGTGCCAGCAGCTACCCGGACAAACAAGAGACCCAGTACTTC,CASSYPDKQETQYF
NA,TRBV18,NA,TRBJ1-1,TGTGCCAGTCACAGGTTGATCGCTGAAGCTTTCTTT,CASHRLIAEAFF
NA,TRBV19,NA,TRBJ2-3,TGTGCCAGTAGTCCGGGGAATGTCAACAGCGCAGATACGCAGTATTTT,CASSPGNVNSADTQYF
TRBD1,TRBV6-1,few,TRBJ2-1,TGTGCCAGCAGACCAACCGGGACAGGGGGTGGGCAGTTCTTC,CASRPTGTGGGQFF
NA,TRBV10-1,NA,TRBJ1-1,TGCGCCAGCAGTGAAGGCGGCTTGGACACTGAAGCTTTCTTT,CASSEGGLDTEAFF
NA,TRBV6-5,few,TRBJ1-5,TGTGCCAGCACTAAAAGGCAGGGCAATCAGCCCCAGCATTTT,CASTKRQGNQPQHF
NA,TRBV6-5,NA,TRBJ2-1,TGTGCCAGCAGCCCACAACCCTCCTACAATGAGCAGTTCTTC,CASSPQPSYNEQFF
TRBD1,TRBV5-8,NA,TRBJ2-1,TGTGCCAGCAGCTTGGGGACAGGGCCCACCAATGAGCAGTTCTTC,CASSLGTGPTNEQFF
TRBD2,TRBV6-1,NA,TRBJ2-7,TGTGCCAGCAGTGCAATCCGGGGGGGCTCCTACGAGCAGTACTTC,CASSAIRGGSYEQYF
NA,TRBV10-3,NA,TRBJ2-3,TGTGCCATCAGTGCTAAAATCACAGATACGCAGTATTTT,CAISAKITDTQYF
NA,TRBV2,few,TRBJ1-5,TGTGCCAGCACAGGCGTAAATAGCAATCAGCCCCAGCATTTT,CASTGVNSNQPQHF
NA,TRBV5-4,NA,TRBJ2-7,TGTGCCAGCAGCTTGACGGGGAGCTCCTACGAGCAGTACTTC,CASSLTGSSYEQYF
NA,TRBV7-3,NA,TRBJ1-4,TGTGCCAGCAGCTTAAAGGGGAGGAGCGAATCAACTAATGAAAAACTGTTTTTT,CASSLKGRSESTNEKLFF
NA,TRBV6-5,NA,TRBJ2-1,TGTGCCAGCAGTTACTCTCCAGGCGTCTCCTACAATGAGCAGTTCTTC,CASSYSPGVSYNEQFF
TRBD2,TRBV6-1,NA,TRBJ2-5,TGTGCCAGCAGTGAATTGACTAGCGGGGGTCACCTGACCCAGTACTTC,CASSELTSGGHLTQYF
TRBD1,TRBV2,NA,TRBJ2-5,TGTGCCAGCAGCGAGGGACAGCAAGAGACCCAGTACTTC,CASSEGQQETQYF
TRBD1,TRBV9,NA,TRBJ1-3,TGTGCCAGCAGCGCGGGGACAGCTGGAAACACCATATATTTT,CASSAGTAGNTIYF
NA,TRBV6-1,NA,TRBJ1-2,TGTGCCAGCAGTGAAGCCGGGACTTATGGCTACACCTTC,CASSEAGTYGYTF
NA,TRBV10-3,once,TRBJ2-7,TGTGCCATCAGCTCCACAGAGACCTACGAGCAGTACTTC,CAISSTETYEQYF
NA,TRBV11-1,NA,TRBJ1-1,TGTGCCAGCAGCAATCAGGGTATGAACACTGAAGCTTTCTTT,CASSNQGMNTEAFF
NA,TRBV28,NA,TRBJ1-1,TGTGCCAGCAGTTTATCAGAGACAGCTCGTCCAGCTTTCTTT,CASSLSETARPAFF
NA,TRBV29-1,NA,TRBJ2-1,TGCAGCGTTGAATGGGCAGGGGCAAACAATGAGCAGTTCTTC,CSVEWAGANNEQFF
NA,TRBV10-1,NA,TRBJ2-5,TGCGCCAGCAGTGATTTATCAGAGACCCAGTACTTC,CASSDLSETQYF
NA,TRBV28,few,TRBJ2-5,TGTGCCAGCAGTTTACGCCGGAGGCGGGGAGAAGAGACCCAGTACTTC,CASSLRRRRGEETQYF
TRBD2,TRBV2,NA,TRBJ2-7,TGTGCCAGCGAGGATTCGGGGGGGTACGAGCAGTACTTC,CASEDSGGYEQYF
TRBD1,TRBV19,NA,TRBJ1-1,TGTGCCAGCAGGACAGGGGTTAACACTGAAGCTTTCTTT,CASRTGVNTEAFF
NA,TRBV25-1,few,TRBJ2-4,TGTGCCAGCAGTGAAAGCCCCTCCGACTCGGAGGATAACATTCAGTACTTC,CASSESPSDSEDNIQYF
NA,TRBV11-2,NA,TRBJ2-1,TGTGCCAGCAGGACACTCCGCTACAATGAGCAGTTCTTC,CASRTLRYNEQFF
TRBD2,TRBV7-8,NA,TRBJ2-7,TGTGCCAGCAGCTTCAGACTAGCGGGGGGGCAGTTACTGGAACCAATTTACGAGCAGTACTTC,CASSFRLAGGQLLEPIYEQYF
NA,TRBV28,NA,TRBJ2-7,TGTGCCAGCAGAAGCAGGGTTAACGAGCAGTACTTC,CASRSRVNEQYF
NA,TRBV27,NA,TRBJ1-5,TGTGCCAGCAGTTTAACATCGGGGGGCAATCAGCCCCAGCATTTT,CASSLTSGGNQPQHF
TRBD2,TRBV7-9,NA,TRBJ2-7,TGTGCCAGCACCCTTATCGGGGGACTAGCGGGTGACGAGCAGTACTTC,CASTLIGGLAGDEQYF
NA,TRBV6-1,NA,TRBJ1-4,TGTGCCAGCAACCCGACAACAACTAATGAAAAACTGTTTTTT,CASNPTTTNEKLFF
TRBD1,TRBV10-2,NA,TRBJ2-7,TGCGCCAGCAGTGAGGGACAGGGGGCCCACGAGCAGTACTTC,CASSEGQGAHEQYF
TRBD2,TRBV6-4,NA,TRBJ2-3,TGTGCCAGCAGTGACTCGAGCGGGGGGGGCACAGATACGCAGTATTTT,CASSDSSGGGTDTQYF
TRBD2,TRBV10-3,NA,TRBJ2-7,TGTGCCATCCGTGGAGGGACTAGCGGGGCCCACGAGCAGTACTTC,CAIRGGTSGAHEQYF
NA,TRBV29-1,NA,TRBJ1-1,TGCAGCGTCTCATCCCGCGGAAACACTGAAGCTTTCTTT,CSVSSRGNTEAFF
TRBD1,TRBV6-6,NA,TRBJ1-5,TGTGCCAGCAGCGGACAGGGGCGGAATCAGCCCCAGCATTTT,CASSGQGRNQPQHF
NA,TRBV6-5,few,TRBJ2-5,TGTGCCAGCACCCTACTCGGGACCCAGTACTTC,CASTLLGTQYF
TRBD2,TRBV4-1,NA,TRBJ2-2,TGCGCCAGCAGCTTACATCCGGGACTAGCGACACAGAACACCGGGGAGCTGTTTTTT,CASSLHPGLATQNTGELFF
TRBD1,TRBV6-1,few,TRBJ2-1,TGTGCCAGCACCGGGACAGGGATGAATGAGCAGTTCTTC,CASTGTGMNEQFF
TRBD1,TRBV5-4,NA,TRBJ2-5,TGTGCCAGCAGCTATGGACAGGGGCAGGAGACCCAGTACTTC,CASSYGQGQETQYF
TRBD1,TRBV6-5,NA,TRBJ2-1,TGTGCCAGCAGTTACTCGACAGGGGATGAGCAGTTCTTC,CASSYSTGDEQFF
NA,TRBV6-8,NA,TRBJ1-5,TGTGCCAGCAGTCCGCGGGACCGGTGGGGGTTAAGCAATCAGCCCCAGCATTTT,CASSPRDRWGLSNQPQHF
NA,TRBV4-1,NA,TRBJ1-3,TGCGCCAGCAGCCAAGTCCCGCAGGTTTCTGGAAACACCATATATTTT,CASSQVPQVSGNTIYF
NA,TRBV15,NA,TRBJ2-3,TGTGCCCTCCGACAAGATACGCAGTATTTT,CALRQDTQYF
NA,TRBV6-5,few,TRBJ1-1,TGTGCCAGCAGTACACAGGAGAACACTGAAGCTTTCTTT,CASSTQENTEAFF
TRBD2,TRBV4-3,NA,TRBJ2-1,TGCGCCAGCAGCCAAGATGGGACTAGCGGGGGAAATGAGCAGTTCTTC,CASSQDGTSGGNEQFF
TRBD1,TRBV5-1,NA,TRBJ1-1,TGCGCCAGCAGCTTGGTAGGGGGCGATGTGAGCACTGAAGCTTTCTTT,CASSLVGGDVSTEAFF
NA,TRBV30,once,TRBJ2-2,TGTGCCTGGGACCTACAGGGAGCGAACACCGGGGAGCTGTTTTTT,CAWDLQGANTGELFF